One sample yielded the 2 T cell receptor beta chains listed below, sequenced in a study of blood T cell repertoires in COVID-19. TCRdb's copy holds only in-frame clones and misses some; the assay was immunoSEQ multiplex PCR. The table lists over 150,000 clones, more than 85% of them singletons. The sample consisted of PBMCs or T cells enriched from blood (not recorded which). The origin of the receptors is a woman aged 45-60 years who had recovered from COVID-19.

The CDR3 DNA reads as TGTGCCAGCAGCCAATCCCCGCGACAGGGGCAGGATCAGCCCCAGCATTTT. Residues: CASSQSPRQGQDQPQHF. This chain connects TRBV7-8 to TRBJ1-5, with TRBD1 identical over 8 bases. CDR3 size: 17 residues. V lost 5 bases, J lost 5 bases, and 14 bases stayed unmatched. The germline V gene has CDR1 SGHVS and CDR2 FQNEAQ. The full variable domain, rest sourced from reference TRBV7-8 and TRBJ1-5, is GAGVSQSPRYKVAKRGQDVALRCDPISGHVSLFWYQQALGQGPEFLTYFQNEAQLDKSGLPSDRFFAERPEGSVSTLKIQRTQQEDSAVYLCASSQSPRQGQDQPQHFGDGTRLSIL.

The chain couples TRBV5-4 to TRBJ1-1; D possibly corresponds to TRBD1 (6 bases). Germline-derived CDR1 and CDR2 are SGHNT and YYREEE (reference sequence). V shed 0 bases and J shed 1 base, with 13 bases lying between them. The CDR3 is 16 amino acids. The CDR3 DNA follows: TGTGCCAGCAGCTTGGCCGGGGGGGCCAAGAACACTGAAGCTTTCTTT. Residues: CASSLAGGAKNTEAFF.